This section outlines one T cell receptor beta chain sequence together with its context. The entry originates in a study of blood T cell repertoires in COVID-19. In the study overall: Acute-phase and convalescent COVID-19 samples originated in the United States, Italy and Spain. Nucleic acid was either cDNA or gDNA, and it came from T cells, B-cell-depleted T cells, or PBMCs.

The CDR3 is 14 amino acids. V lost 5 bases to trimming and J lost 0 bases, with 10 bases between them. Germline CDR1 and CDR2: MNHEY and SVGAGI. Authors' analysis steps: Amplification of reference gene primers was used by the study to estimate nucleated cell counts. Profiling relied on immunoSEQ multiplex PCR, and the TCRdb table lists in-frame clones only, not all of them. That table is the source of V, J and clone size, and D and trimming were worked out from the DNA. The sample holds under 150,000 clones; 80% to 90% are singletons and the top ten take 2% to 2.5%. The chain is built from TRBV6-5 and TRBJ1-1; TRBD1 might be the D (6 bases). Sequenced input: peripheral blood. The clonotype was recovered from a man aged 45-65 years with active COVID-19. CDR3 nucleotides: TGTGCCAGCAGTAGCACAGGGCTGAACACTGAAGCTTTCTTT. It translates to CASSSTGLNTEAFF.